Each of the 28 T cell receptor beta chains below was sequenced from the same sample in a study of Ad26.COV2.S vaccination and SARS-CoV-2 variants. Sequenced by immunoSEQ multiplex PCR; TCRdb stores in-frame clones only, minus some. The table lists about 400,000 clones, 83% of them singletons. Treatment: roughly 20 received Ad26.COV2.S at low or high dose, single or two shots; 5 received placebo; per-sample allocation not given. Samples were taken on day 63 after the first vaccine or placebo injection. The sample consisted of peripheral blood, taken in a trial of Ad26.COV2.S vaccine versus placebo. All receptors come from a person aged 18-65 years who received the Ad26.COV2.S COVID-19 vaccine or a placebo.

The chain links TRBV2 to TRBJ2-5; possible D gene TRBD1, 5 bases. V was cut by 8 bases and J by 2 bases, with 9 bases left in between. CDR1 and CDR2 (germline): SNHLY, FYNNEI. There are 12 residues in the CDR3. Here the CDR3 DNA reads TGTGCCAGCGGCCAGGGACAAGAGACCCAGTACTTC. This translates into CASGQGQETQYF.

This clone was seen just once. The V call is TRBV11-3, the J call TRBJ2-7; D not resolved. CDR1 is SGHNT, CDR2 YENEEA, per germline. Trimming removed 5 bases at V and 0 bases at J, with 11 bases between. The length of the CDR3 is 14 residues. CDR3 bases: TGTGCCAGCAGCCCGACGGCCAGCTCCTACGAGCAGTACTTC. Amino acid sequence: CASSPTASSYEQYF.

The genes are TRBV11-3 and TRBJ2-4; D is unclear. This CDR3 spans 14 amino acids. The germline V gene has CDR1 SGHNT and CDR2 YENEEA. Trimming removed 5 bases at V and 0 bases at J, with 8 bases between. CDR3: CASSTRIAKNIQYF. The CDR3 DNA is TGTGCCAGCAGCACCCGGATAGCCAAAAACATTCAGTACTTC.

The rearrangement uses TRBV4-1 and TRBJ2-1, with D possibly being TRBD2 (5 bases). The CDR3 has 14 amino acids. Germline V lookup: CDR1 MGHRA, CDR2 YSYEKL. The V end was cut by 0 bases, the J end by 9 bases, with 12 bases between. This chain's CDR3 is CASSQDYGEREQFF. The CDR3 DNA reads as TGCGCCAGCAGCCAAGATTACGGGGAGCGTGAGCAGTTCTTC.

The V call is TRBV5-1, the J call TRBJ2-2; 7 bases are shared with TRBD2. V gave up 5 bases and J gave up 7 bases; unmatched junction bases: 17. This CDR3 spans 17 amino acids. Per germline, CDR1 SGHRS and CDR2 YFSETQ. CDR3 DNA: TGCGCCAGCAGATTTGGGGGGGGATTTAACCCCCTCGGGGAGCTGTTTTTT. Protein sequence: CASRFGGGFNPLGELFF.

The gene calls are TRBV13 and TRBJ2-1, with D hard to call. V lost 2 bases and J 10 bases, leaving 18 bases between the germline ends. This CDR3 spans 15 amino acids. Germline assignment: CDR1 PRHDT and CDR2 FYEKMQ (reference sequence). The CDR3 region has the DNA TGTGCCAGCAGCTTACGGGCTTTACTGGAGTCGGAGCAGTTCTTC. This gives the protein CASSLRALLESEQFF.

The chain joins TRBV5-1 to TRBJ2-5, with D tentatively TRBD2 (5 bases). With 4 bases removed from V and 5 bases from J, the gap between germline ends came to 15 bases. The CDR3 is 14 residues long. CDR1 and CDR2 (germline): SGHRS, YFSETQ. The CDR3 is CASSLSSRRETQYF. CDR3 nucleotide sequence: TGCGCCAGCAGCCTTAGTAGTCGGAGGGAGACCCAGTACTTC. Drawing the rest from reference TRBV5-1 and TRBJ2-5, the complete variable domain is KAGVTQTPRYLIKTRGQQVTLSCSPISGHRSVSWYQQTPGQGLQFLFEYFSETQRNKGNFPGRFSGRQFSNSRSEMNVSTLELGDSALYLCASSLSSRRETQYFGPGTRLLVL.

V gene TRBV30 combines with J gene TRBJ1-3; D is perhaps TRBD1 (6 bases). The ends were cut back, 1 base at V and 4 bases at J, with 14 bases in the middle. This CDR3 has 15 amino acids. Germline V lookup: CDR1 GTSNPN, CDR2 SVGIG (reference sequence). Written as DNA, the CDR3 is TGTGCCTGGAGTGCCCAGGGGCTTTACGGAAACACCATATATTTT. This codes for CAWSAQGLYGNTIYF.

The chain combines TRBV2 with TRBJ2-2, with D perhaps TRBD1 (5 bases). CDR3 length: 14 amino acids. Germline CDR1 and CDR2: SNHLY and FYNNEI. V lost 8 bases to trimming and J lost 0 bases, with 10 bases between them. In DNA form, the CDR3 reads TGTGCCAGCTGCAGGGCCCCGAACACCGGGGAGCTGTTTTTT. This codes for CASCRAPNTGELFF. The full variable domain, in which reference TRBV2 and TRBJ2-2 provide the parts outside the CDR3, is EPEVTQTPSHQVTQMGQEVILRCVPISNHLYFYWYRQILGQKVEFLVSFYNNEISEKSEIFDDQFSVERPDGSNFTLKIRSTKLEDSAMYFCASCRAPNTGELFFGEGSRLTVL.

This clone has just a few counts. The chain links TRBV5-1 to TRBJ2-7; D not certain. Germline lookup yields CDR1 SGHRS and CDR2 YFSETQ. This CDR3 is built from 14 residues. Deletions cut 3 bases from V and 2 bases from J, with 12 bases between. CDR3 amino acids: CASSSMTFAYEQYF. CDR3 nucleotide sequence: TGCGCCAGCAGCTCTATGACTTTTGCCTACGAGCAGTACTTC.

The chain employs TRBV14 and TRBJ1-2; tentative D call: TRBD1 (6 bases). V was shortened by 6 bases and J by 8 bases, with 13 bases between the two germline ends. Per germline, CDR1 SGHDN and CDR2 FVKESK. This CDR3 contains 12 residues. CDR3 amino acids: CASRSTGFGYTF. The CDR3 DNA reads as TGTGCCAGCAGATCGACAGGTTTCGGCTACACCTTC.

The CDR3 coding sequence is TGTGCCAGCAGCCAATCCCCGGGTCAGCCCCAGCATTTT. This sequence encodes CASSQSPGQPQHF. The chain combines TRBV14 with TRBJ1-5, with unresolved D. The germline CDR1 and CDR2 sequences are SGHDN and FVKESK. V was clipped by 2 bases and J by 6 bases, with 8 bases between them. The CDR3 runs to 13 residues.

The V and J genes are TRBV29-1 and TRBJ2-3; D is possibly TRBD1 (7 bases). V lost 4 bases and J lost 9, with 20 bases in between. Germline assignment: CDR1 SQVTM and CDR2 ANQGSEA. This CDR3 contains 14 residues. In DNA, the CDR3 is TGCAGCGTTGGTAAGGGGGCGCGGGATCGGACGCAGTATTTT. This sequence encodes CSVGKGARDRTQYF.

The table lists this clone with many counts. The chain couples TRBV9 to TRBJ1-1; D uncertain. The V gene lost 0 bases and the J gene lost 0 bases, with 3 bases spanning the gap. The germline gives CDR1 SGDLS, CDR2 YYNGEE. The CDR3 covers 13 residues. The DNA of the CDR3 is TGTGCCAGCAGCGTAGATCTGAACACTGAAGCTTTCTTT. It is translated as CASSVDLNTEAFF.

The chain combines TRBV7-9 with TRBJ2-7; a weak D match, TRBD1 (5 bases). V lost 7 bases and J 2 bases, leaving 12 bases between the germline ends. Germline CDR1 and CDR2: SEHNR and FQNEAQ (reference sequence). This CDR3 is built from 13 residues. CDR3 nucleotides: TGTGCCAGCACTGAACAGGTCACCTACGAGCAGTACTTC. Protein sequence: CASTEQVTYEQYF.

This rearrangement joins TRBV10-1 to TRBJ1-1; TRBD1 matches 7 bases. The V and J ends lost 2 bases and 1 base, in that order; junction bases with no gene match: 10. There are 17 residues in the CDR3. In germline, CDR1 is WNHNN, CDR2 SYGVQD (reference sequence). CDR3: CASSENLDGTANTEAFF. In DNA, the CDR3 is TGCGCCAGCAGTGAGAACCTTGATGGGACAGCGAACACTGAAGCTTTCTTT.

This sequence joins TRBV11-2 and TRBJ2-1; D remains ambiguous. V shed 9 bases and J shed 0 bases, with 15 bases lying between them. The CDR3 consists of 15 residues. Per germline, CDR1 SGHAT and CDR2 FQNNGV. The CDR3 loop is CASAYRPSSYNEQFF. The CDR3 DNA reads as TGTGCCAGTGCCTACCGACCGAGCTCCTACAATGAGCAGTTCTTC.

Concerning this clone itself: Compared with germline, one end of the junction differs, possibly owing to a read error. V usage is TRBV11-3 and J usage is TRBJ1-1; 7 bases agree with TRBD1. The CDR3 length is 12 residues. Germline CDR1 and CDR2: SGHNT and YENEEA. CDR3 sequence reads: CASSGTDSLVGF. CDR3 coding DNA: TGTGCCAGCAGCGGGACAGACTCTTTGGTAGGCTTT. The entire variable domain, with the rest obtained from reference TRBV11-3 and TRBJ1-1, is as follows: EAGVVQSPRYKIIEKKQPVAFWCNPISGHNTLYWYLQNLGQGPELLIRYENEEAVDDSQLPKDRFSAERLKGVDSTLKIQPAELGDSAVYLCASSGTDSLVGFGQGTRLTVV.

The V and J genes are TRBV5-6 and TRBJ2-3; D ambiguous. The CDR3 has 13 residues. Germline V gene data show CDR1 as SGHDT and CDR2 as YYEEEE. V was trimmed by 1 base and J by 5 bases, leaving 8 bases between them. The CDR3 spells CASSLNPEDTQYF. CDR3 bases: TGTGCCAGCAGCTTGAACCCCGAAGATACGCAGTATTTT. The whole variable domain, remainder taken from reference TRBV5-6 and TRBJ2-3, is DAGVTQSPTHLIKTRGQQVTLRCSPKSGHDTVSWYQQALGQGPQFIFQYYEEEERQRGNFPDRFSGHQFPNYSSELNVNALLLGDSALYLCASSLNPEDTQYFGPGTRLTVL.

The DNA for the CDR3 is TGTGCCAGCAGTGACTCCTCCGGGACGGGGACTAATTCACCCCTCCACTTT. Protein product: CASSDSSGTGTNSPLHF. This rearrangement joins TRBV25-1 to TRBJ1-6; a possible D gene is TRBD1 (5 bases). The CDR3 totals 17 residues. Germline V CDR1 and CDR2: MGHDK, SYGVNS. V lost 3 bases, J lost 6 bases, and 18 bases lay in between.

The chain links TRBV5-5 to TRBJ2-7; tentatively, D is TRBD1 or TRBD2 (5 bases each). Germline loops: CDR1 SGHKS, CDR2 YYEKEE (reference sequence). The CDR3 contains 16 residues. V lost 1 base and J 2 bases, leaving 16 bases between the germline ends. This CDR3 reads CASSLSGSLGAYEQYF. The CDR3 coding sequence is TGTGCCAGCAGCTTGAGTGGCTCCCTGGGGGCCTACGAGCAGTACTTC.

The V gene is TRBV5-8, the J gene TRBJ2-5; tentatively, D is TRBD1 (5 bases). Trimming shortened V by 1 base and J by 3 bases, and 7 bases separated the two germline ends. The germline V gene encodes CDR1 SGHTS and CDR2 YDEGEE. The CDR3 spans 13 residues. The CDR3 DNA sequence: TGTGCCAGCAGCTTGCTCAGGGAAGAGACCCAGTACTTC. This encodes CASSLLREETQYF. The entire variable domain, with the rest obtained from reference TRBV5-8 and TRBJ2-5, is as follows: EAGVTQSPTHLIKTRGQQATLRCSPISGHTSVYWYQQALGLGLQFLLWYDEGEERNRGNFPPRFSGRQFPNYSSELNVNALELEDSALYLCASSLLREETQYFGPGTRLLVL.

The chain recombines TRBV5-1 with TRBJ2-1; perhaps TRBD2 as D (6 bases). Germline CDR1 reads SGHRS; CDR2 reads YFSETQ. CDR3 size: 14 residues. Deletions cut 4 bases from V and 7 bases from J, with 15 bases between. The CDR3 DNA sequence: TGCGCCAGCAGCGGAACAGTTGGGAGGAATGAGCAGTTCTTC. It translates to CASSGTVGRNEQFF.

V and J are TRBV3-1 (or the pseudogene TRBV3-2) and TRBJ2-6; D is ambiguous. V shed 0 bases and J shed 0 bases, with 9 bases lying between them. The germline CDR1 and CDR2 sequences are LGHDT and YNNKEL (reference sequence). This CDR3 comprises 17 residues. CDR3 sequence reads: CASSQEPRPSGANVLTF. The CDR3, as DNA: TGTGCCAGCAGCCAAGAACCGCGGCCCTCTGGGGCCAACGTCCTGACTTTC.

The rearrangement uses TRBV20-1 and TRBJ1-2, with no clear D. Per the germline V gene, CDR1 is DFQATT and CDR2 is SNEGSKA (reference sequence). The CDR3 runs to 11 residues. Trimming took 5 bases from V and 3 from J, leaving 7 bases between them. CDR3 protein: CSAVGDYGYTF. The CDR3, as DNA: TGCAGTGCTGTCGGGGACTATGGCTACACCTTC.

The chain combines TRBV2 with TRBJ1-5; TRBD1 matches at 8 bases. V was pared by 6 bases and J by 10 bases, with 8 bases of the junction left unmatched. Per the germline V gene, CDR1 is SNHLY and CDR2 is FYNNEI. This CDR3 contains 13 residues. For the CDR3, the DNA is TGTGCCAGCAGAGGAGACAGGGGTCAACCCCAGCATTTT. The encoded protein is CASRGDRGQPQHF.

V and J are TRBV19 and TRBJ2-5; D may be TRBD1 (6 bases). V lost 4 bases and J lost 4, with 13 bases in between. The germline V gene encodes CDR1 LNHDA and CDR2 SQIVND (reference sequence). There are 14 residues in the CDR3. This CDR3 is CASSTGDRGETQYF. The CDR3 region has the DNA TGTGCCAGTAGTACAGGGGATAGAGGAGAGACCCAGTACTTC.

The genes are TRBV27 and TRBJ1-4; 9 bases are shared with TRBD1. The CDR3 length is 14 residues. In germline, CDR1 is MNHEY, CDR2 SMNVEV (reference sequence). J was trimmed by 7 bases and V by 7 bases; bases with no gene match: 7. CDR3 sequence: CASKGHRGLEKLFF. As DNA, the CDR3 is TGTGCCAGCAAAGGGCACAGGGGGCTTGAAAAACTGTTTTTT.